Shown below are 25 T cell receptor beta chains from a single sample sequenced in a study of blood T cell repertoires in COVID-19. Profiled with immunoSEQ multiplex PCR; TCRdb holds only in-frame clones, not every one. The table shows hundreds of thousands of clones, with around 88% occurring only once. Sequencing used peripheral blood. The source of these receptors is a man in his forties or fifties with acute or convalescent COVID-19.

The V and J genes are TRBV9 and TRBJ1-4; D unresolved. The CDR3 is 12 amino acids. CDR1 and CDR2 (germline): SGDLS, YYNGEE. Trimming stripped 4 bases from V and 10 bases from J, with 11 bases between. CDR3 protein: CASSPPEGKLFF. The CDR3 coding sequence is TGTGCCAGCAGCCCCCCGGAGGGAAAACTGTTTTTT.

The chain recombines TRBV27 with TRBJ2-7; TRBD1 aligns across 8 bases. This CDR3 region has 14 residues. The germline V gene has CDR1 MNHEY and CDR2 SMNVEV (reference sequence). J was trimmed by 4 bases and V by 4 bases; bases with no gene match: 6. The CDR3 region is CASSSGQGAYEQYF. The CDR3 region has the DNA TGTGCCAGCAGTTCCGGCCAGGGGGCTTACGAGCAGTACTTC.

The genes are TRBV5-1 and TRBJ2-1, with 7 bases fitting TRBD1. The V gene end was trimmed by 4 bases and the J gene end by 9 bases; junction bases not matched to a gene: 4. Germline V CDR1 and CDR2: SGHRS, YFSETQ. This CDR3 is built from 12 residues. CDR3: CASSLGQSEQFF. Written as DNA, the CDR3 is TGCGCCAGCAGCCTGGGACAGAGTGAGCAGTTCTTC.

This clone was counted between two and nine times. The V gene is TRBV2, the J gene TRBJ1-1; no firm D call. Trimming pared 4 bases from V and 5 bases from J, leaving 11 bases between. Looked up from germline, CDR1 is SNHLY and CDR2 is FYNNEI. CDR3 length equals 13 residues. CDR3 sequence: CASSGERRTEAFF. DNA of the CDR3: TGTGCCAGCAGTGGGGAGCGGCGTACTGAAGCTTTCTTT. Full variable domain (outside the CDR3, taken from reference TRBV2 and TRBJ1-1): EPEVTQTPSHQVTQMGQEVILRCVPISNHLYFYWYRQILGQKVEFLVSFYNNEISEKSEIFDDQFSVERPDGSNFTLKIRSTKLEDSAMYFCASSGERRTEAFFGQGTRLTVV.

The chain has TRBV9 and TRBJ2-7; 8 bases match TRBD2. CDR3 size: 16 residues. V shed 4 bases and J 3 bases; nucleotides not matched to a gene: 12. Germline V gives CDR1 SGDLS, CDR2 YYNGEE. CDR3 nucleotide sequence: TGTGCCAGCAGCCGGCAAATGGTAGCGGGGTACTACGAGCAGTACTTC. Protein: CASSRQMVAGYYEQYF. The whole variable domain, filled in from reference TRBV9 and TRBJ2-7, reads DSGVTQTPKHLITATGQRVTLRCSPRSGDLSVYWYQQSLDQGLQFLIQYYNGEERAKGNILERFSAQQFPDLHSELNLSSLELGDSALYFCASSRQMVAGYYEQYFGPGTRLTVT.

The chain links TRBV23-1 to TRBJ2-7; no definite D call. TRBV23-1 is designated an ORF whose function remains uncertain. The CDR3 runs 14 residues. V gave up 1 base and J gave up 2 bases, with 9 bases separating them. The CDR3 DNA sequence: TGCGCCAGCAGTCAATTGCCAGTACCCTACGAGCAGTACTTC. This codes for CASSQLPVPYEQYF.

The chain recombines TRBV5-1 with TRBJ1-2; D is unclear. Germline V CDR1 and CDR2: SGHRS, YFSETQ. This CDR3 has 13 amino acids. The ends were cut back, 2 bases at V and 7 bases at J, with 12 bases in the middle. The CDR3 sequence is CASSLADGSGYTF. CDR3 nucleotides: TGCGCCAGCAGCTTAGCCGACGGGAGTGGCTACACCTTC.

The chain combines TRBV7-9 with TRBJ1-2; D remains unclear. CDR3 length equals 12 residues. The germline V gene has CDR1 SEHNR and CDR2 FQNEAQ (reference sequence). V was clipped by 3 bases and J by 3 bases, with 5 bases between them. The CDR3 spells CASSFGDYGYTF. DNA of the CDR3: TGTGCCAGCAGCTTTGGAGACTATGGCTACACCTTC.

The CDR3 spells CASSGDRGSHQPQHF. CDR3 DNA sequence: TGTGCCAGCAGTGGGGACAGGGGGTCTCATCAGCCCCAGCATTTT. This chain uses TRBV2 with TRBJ1-5; 11 nucleotides align to TRBD1. The CDR3 contains 15 residues. Germline values: CDR1 SNHLY, CDR2 FYNNEI. V was pared by 4 bases and J by 5 bases, with 4 bases of the junction left unmatched.

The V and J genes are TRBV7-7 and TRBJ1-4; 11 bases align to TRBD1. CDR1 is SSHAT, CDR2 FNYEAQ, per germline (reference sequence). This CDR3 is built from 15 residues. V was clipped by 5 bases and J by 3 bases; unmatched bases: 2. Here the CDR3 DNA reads TGTGCCAGCAGCCCGGGACAGGGGGCTAATGAAAAACTGTTTTTT. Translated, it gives CASSPGQGANEKLFF.

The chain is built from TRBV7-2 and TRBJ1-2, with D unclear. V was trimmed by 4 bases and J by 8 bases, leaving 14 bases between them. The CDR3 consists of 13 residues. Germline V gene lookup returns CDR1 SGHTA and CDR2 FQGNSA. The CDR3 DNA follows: TGTGCCAGCAGCTCCCCGCCGGCAGGAGGCTACACCTTC. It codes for CASSSPPAGGYTF.

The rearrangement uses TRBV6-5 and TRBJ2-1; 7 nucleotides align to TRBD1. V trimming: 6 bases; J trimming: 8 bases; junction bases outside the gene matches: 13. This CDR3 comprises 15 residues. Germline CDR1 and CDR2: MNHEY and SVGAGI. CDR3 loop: CASRRPGGATDEQFF. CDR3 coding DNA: TGTGCCAGCAGAAGGCCAGGGGGAGCAACCGATGAGCAGTTCTTC.

The CDR3 region is CASSSLGGNYGYTF. The CDR3 DNA reads as TGTGCCAGCAGCTCGTTAGGAGGGAACTATGGCTACACCTTC. J is TRBJ1-2 and V is TRBV5-4, with no clear D. The length of the CDR3 is 14 residues. Trimming removed 3 bases from V and 2 bases from J, with 11 bases in between. Germline lookup yields CDR1 SGHNT and CDR2 YYREEE (reference sequence).

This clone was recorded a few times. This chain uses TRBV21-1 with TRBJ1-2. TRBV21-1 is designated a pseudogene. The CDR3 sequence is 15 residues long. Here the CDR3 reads CASSKLRGGGSGYTF. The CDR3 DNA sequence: TGTGCCAGCAGCAAATTAAGGGGAGGAGGGTCTGGCTACACCTTC.

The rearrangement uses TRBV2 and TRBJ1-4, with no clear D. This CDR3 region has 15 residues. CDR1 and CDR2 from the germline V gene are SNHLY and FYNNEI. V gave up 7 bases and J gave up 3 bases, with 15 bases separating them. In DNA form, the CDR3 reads TGTGCCAGCATAGGCAGGTTTTTCGCTAATGAAAAACTGTTTTTT. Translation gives CASIGRFFANEKLFF.

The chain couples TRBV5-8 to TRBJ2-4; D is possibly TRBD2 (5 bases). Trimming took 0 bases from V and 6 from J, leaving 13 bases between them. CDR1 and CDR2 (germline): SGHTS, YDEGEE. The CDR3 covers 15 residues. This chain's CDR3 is CASSLVRGIGNIQYF. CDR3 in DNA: TGTGCCAGCAGCTTGGTACGGGGAATAGGAAACATTCAGTACTTC.

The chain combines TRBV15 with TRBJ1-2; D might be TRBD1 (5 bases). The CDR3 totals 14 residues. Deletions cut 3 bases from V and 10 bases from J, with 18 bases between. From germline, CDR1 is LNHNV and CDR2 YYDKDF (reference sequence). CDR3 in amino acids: CATSREGFGGSYTF. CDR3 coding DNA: TGTGCCACCAGCAGGGAGGGGTTTGGGGGATCCTACACCTTC. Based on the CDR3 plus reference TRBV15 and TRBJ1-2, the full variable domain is DAMVIQNPRYQVTQFGKPVTLSCSQTLNHNVMYWYQQKSSQAPKLLFHYYDKDFNNEADTPDNFQSRRPNTSFCFLDIRSPGLGDTAMYLCATSREGFGGSYTFGSGTRLTVV.

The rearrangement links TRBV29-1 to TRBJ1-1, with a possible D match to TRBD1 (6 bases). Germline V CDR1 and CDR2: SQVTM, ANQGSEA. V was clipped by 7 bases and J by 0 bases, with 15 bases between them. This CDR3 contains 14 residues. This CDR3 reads CSASSGHMNTEAFF. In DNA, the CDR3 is TGCAGCGCCTCTTCGGGACACATGAACACTGAAGCTTTCTTT. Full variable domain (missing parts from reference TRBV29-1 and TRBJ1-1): SAVISQKPSRDICQRGTSLTIQCQVDSQVTMMFWYRQQPGQSLTLIATANQGSEATYESGFVIDKFPISRPNLTFSTLTVSNMSPEDSSIYLCSASSGHMNTEAFFGQGTRLTVV.

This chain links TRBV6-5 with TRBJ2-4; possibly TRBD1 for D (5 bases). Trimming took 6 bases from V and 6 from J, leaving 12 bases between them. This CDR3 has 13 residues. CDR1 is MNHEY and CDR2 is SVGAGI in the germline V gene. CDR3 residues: CASSQDIRNIQYF. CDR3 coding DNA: TGTGCCAGCAGCCAGGACATTAGAAACATTCAGTACTTC.

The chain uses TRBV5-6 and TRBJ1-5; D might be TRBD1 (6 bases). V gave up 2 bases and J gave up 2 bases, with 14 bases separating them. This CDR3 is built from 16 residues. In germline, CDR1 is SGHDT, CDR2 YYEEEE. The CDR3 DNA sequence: TGTGCCAGCAGCTTTGGTCCGAACAGGGGCAATCAGCCCCAGCATTTT. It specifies CASSFGPNRGNQPQHF.

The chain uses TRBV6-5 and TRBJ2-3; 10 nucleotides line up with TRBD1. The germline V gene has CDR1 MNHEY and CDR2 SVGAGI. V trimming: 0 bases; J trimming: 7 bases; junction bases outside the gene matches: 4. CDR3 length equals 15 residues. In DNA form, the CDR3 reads TGTGCCAGCAGTTACTCGAGACAGGGGGCGCATACGCAGTATTTT. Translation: CASSYSRQGAHTQYF.

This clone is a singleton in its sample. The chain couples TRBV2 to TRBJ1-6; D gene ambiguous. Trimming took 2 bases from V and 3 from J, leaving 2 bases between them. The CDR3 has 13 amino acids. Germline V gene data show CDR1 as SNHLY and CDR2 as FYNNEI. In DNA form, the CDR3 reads TGTGCCAGCAGTGAACGCTATAATTCACCCCTCCACTTT. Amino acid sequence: CASSERYNSPLHF.

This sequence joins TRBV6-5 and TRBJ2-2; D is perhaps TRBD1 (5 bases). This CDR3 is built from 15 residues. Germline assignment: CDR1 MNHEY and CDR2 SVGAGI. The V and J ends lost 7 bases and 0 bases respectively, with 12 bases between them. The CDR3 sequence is CASKGNRPNTGELFF. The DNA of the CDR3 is TGTGCCAGCAAAGGTAACAGGCCGAACACCGGGGAGCTGTTTTTT.

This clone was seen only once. In DNA, the CDR3 is TGTGCCAGCAGAGGAGAATCCTACGAGCAGTACTTC. It encodes CASRGESYEQYF. This chain joins TRBV27 and TRBJ2-7; D unclear. Trimming removed 6 bases from V and 1 base from J, with 7 bases in between. Germline CDR1 reads MNHEY; CDR2 reads SMNVEV (reference sequence). The CDR3 has 12 residues.

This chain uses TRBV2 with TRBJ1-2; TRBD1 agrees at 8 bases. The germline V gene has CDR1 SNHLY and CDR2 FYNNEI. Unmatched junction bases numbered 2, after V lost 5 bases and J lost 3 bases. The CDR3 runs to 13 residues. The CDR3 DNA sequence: TGTGCCAGCAGTCCGGGACAGGACTATGGCTACACCTTC. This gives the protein CASSPGQDYGYTF.